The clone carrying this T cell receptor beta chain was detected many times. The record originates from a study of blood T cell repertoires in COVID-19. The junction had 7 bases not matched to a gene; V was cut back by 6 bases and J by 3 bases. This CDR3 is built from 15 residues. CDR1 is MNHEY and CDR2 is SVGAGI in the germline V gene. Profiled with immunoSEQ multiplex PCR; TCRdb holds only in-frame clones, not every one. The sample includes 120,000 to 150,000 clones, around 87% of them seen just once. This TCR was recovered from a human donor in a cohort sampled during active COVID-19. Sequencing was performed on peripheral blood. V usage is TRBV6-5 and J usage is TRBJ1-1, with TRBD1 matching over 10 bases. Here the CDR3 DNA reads TGTGCCAGCAGGACAGGGGGCGGTAGGGACACTGAAGCTTTCTTT. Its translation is CASRTGGGRDTEAFF.